This T cell receptor (beta chain) was observed in a study of cytomegalovirus exposure and HLA in healthy donors. General study points: Diagnosis of cytomegalovirus status made by the classifier reportedly showed high specificity and sensitivity.

The donors were members of the validation cohort comprising roughly 130 subjects, separate from the roughly 670-subject first cohort. This CDR3 contains 16 residues. Per germline, CDR1 MNHNY and CDR2 SVGAGI (reference sequence). V lost 5 bases to trimming and J lost 4 bases; unmatched junction nucleotides: 8. TCRdb's copy holds only in-frame clones and misses some; the assay was immunoSEQ multiplex PCR. The repertoire holds some 140,000 clones, with 84% as singletons. The table lists this clone with a few counts. Its antigen remains unknown. The sequence was collected from a woman in her twenties or thirties in good health and CMV-seronegative. The sample was PBMCs. V gene TRBV6-6 combines with J gene TRBJ1-1, with 12 bases matching TRBD1. Here the CDR3 reads CASSPGTGGDITEAFF. The CDR3 DNA reads TGTGCCAGCAGTCCCGGGACAGGGGGCGACATCACTGAAGCTTTCTTT.